These 14 T cell receptor beta chains were sequenced from one sample in a study of T cell changes during pregnancy in multiple sclerosis. Method: immunoSEQ multiplex PCR; TCRdb's copy keeps in-frame clones and lacks some. Of around 56,000 clones in the sample, 90% are singletons; the top ten hold approximately 2.3%. Material: peripheral blood, obtained in the first trimester of pregnancy. The receptors were sampled from a female donor in good health, enrolled as a control in a pregnancy study.

J is TRBJ2-6 and V is TRBV5-4; unclear D gene. CDR3 length equals 15 residues. Germline assignment: CDR1 SGHNT and CDR2 YYREEE (reference sequence). V was shortened by 0 bases and J by 1 base, with 5 bases between the two germline ends. CDR3 sequence reads: CASSLDLSGANVLTF. CDR3 nucleotide sequence: TGTGCCAGCAGCTTGGATCTTTCTGGGGCCAACGTCCTGACTTTC.

The chain carries TRBV7-2 and TRBJ1-2, with D perhaps matching TRBD1 (6 bases). Germline V gene data show CDR1 as SGHTA and CDR2 as FQGNSA. V shed 5 bases and J shed 6 bases, with 16 bases lying between them. CDR3 size: 14 residues. The CDR3 DNA is TGTGCCAGCAGCCCCTGGGGCAGGGGAGATGGCTACACCTTC. This translates into CASSPWGRGDGYTF.

The chain has TRBV5-1 and TRBJ1-1, with 9 bases lining up with TRBD1. This CDR3 has 15 amino acids. The V segment lost 4 bases and the J segment 5 bases; nucleotides outside the gene matches: 9. CDR1 is SGHRS and CDR2 is YFSETQ in the germline V gene. CDR3 loop: CASSDPDRGKTEAFF. CDR3 DNA: TGCGCCAGCAGCGACCCGGACAGGGGTAAAACTGAAGCTTTCTTT.

This chain uses TRBV7-2 with TRBJ1-5; the match to TRBD1 covers 9 bases. Germline CDR1 and CDR2: SGHTA and FQGNSA. V shed 4 bases and J 4 bases; nucleotides not matched to a gene: 5. The CDR3 contains 15 residues. The CDR3 loop is CASSSPGTGNQPQHF. The CDR3 DNA follows: TGTGCCAGCAGCTCCCCCGGGACAGGGAATCAGCCCCAGCATTTT.

The rearrangement links TRBV27 to TRBJ2-1; TRBD2 agrees at 8 bases. Germline-derived CDR1 and CDR2 are MNHEY and SMNVEV (reference sequence). The CDR3 extends over 14 amino acids. J lost 7 bases, V lost 7 bases, and 9 bases had no gene match. The CDR3 here is CASTASIAGNEQFF. CDR3 bases: TGTGCCAGCACCGCCTCAATAGCGGGAAATGAGCAGTTCTTC.

This chain uses TRBV5-1 with TRBJ2-3, with D possibly being TRBD2 (7 bases). V lost 4 bases and J 9 bases, leaving 21 bases between the germline ends. The CDR3 sequence is 15 residues long. Germline CDR1 is SGHRS and CDR2 is YFSETQ. CDR3 in amino acids: CASSPWASGGGTQYF. CDR3 coding DNA: TGCGCCAGCAGCCCCTGGGCATCGGGGGGCGGGACGCAGTATTTT.

This clone has more than one count but fewer than ten. Other DNA sequences of this sample code for an identical CDR3. The CDR3 sequence: CASSLEAGGMNTEAFF. For the CDR3, the DNA is TGCGCCAGCAGCTTGGAGGCAGGGGGGATGAACACTGAAGCTTTCTTT. V usage is TRBV5-1 and J usage is TRBJ1-1; 7 bases line up with TRBD1. There are 16 residues in the CDR3. Unmatched junction bases numbered 5, after V lost 0 bases and J lost 0 bases. Germline V gene lookup returns CDR1 SGHRS and CDR2 YFSETQ.

The CDR3 DNA follows: TGTGCCAGCAGCTCCGCCGGGGGGGGGATTACTGGGGCCAACGTCCTGACTTTC. Translating it yields CASSSAGGGITGANVLTF. This chain uses TRBV5-4 with TRBJ2-6; 8 nucleotides match TRBD2. CDR3 length equals 18 residues. J was trimmed by 2 bases and V by 3 bases; bases with no gene match: 10. Germline values: CDR1 SGHNT, CDR2 YYREEE (reference sequence).

The CDR3 loop is CASSTRLGDEQYF. CDR3 DNA: TGTGCCAGCAGTACCCGCCTAGGGGACGAGCAGTACTTC. This rearrangement joins TRBV6-5 to TRBJ2-7; TRBD1 might be the D (5 bases). Trimming removed 5 bases from V and 5 bases from J, with 13 bases in between. CDR1 is MNHEY and CDR2 is SVGAGI in the germline V gene. The CDR3 contains 13 residues.

This clone was observed a few times. The rearrangement joins TRBV6-1 to TRBJ1-5; 10 bases are a match to TRBD1. V shed 1 base, J shed 6 bases, and the junction held 3 bases outside the gene matches. CDR3 length equals 15 residues. Germline V gives CDR1 MNHNS, CDR2 SASEGT. The CDR3 reads CASSEETGGSQPQHF. The CDR3 nucleotides are TGTGCCAGCAGTGAAGAGACAGGGGGCAGTCAGCCCCAGCATTTT.

The chain recombines TRBV5-1 with TRBJ2-7, with D uncertain. The germline CDR1 and CDR2 sequences are SGHRS and YFSETQ. The CDR3 totals 11 residues. Trimming left V 5 bases short and J 6 bases short, with 9 bases between. The CDR3 loop reads CASSPGSEQYF. Written as DNA, the CDR3 is TGCGCCAGCAGTCCAGGAAGCGAGCAGTACTTC.

V and J are TRBV6-5 and TRBJ2-2; TRBD1 matches at 8 bases. CDR3 size: 15 residues. Looked up from germline, CDR1 is MNHEY and CDR2 is SVGAGI. With V trimmed by 6 bases and J by 3 bases, 6 bases remained unmatched. DNA for the CDR3: TGTGCCAGCAGAGGGCAGGGGGCTTACACCGGGGAGCTGTTTTTT. Translating gives CASRGQGAYTGELFF.

The chain is built from TRBV7-6 and TRBJ2-5, with 7 bases that match TRBD1. Per the germline V gene, CDR1 is SGHVS and CDR2 is FNYEAQ. The CDR3 totals 12 residues. The V segment lost 1 base and the J segment 12 bases; nucleotides outside the gene matches: 5. The CDR3 coding sequence is TGTGCCAGCAGCTTAGGCTCTGGGACAGAGTACTTC. It yields the protein CASSLGSGTEYF.

V is TRBV19 and J is TRBJ1-1, with D possibly being TRBD1 (6 bases). V was clipped by 6 bases and J by 4 bases, with 18 bases between them. The CDR3 has 15 amino acids. Germline V lookup: CDR1 LNHDA, CDR2 SQIVND (reference sequence). CDR3 region: CASSYRGGVGTEAFF. The CDR3, as DNA: TGTGCCAGTAGCTACCGAGGGGGGGTGGGCACTGAAGCTTTCTTT.